This paragraph reports one T cell receptor beta chain. The entry originates in a study of beta chain features in type 1 diabetes. Expressed TCRB transcripts were sequenced because the isolated RNA had all been reverse transcribed beforehand. Data came from immunoSEQ multiplex PCR; TCRdb stores just in-frame clones and leaves some out. The sample comprises about 620,000 clones, about a sixth of which are singletons, and approximately 0.093% rests with the top ten. This CDR3 has 15 amino acids. V gave up 0 bases and J gave up 0 bases, with 7 bases separating them. Germline CDR1 and CDR2: SGHRS and YFSETQ.

This sequence originates from a man younger than 30 in good health. The chain is built from TRBV5-1 and TRBJ2-1; D is tentatively TRBD1 or TRBD2 (5 bases each). The sample taken for sequencing was naive CD4+ T cells from blood. The CDR3 DNA follows: TGCGCCAGCAGCTTGGCGGGGACCTCCTACAATGAGCAGTTCTTC. Amino acids: CASSLAGTSYNEQFF.